Below are 20 T cell receptor beta chains sequenced from a single sample in a study of long-term antiretroviral therapy in people with HIV. At survey level, the immunoSEQ assay was run in its v3.0 version. The method was immunoSEQ multiplex PCR; TCRdb's version includes in-frame clones alone and lacks a portion of them. The table lists 20,000 to 25,000 clones, roughly 84% of them singletons, with about 9% in the top ten. The source material was unsorted PBMCs, sampled 0.2 years before starting antiretroviral therapy. The origin of the receptors is a young man with HIV.

The V call is TRBV5-1, the J call TRBJ2-1, with TRBD1 matching 9 bases. Germline V gene lookup returns CDR1 SGHRS and CDR2 YFSETQ. With 3 bases clipped from V and 5 bases from J, the junction kept 0 bases outside the gene matches. The CDR3 runs to 13 residues. CDR3 coding DNA: TGCGCCAGCAGCTGGACAGGGGACAATGAGCAGTTCTTC. It yields the protein CASSWTGDNEQFF. Using reference TRBV5-1 and TRBJ2-1 for the parts outside the CDR3, the full variable domain is KAGVTQTPRYLIKTRGQQVTLSCSPISGHRSVSWYQQTPGQGLQFLFEYFSETQRNKGNFPGRFSGRQFSNSRSEMNVSTLELGDSALYLCASSWTGDNEQFFGPGTRLTVL.

The CDR3 region has the DNA TGTGCCAGCCCCGACCACAGGGGGACGAACGAGCAGTACTTC. Protein sequence: CASPDHRGTNEQYF. The rearrangement uses TRBV25-1 and TRBJ2-7, with 8 bases matching TRBD1. J was trimmed by 5 bases and V by 8 bases; bases with no gene match: 11. The CDR3 covers 14 residues. Germline V gene sequence: CDR1 MGHDK, CDR2 SYGVNS.

This clone was found once. The chain joins TRBV7-9 to TRBJ2-5; the D gene is possibly TRBD2 (6 bases). From germline, CDR1 is SEHNR and CDR2 FQNEAQ (reference sequence). The ends were cut back, 3 bases at V and 5 bases at J, with 16 bases in the middle. The CDR3 extends over 15 amino acids. CDR3 coding DNA: TGTGCCAGCAGCTTTCCTGGTCGAGGAGGGGAGACCCAGTACTTC. Translating it yields CASSFPGRGGETQYF.

The chain carries TRBV30 and TRBJ1-6; the D is unclear. Per the germline V gene, CDR1 is GTSNPN and CDR2 is SVGIG (reference sequence). V was trimmed by 2 bases and J by 10 bases, leaving 6 bases between them. The CDR3 totals 11 residues. Here the CDR3 DNA reads TGTGCCTGGAGTTTGGGGTCACCCCTCCACTTT. Amino acids: CAWSLGSPLHF. Full variable domain (outside the CDR3, taken from reference TRBV30 and TRBJ1-6): SQTIHQWPATLVQPVGSPLSLECTVEGTSNPNLYWYRQAAGRGLQLLFYSVGIGQISSEVPQNLSASRPQDRQFILSSKKLLLSDSGFYLCAWSLGSPLHFGNGTRLTVT.

The chain recombines TRBV4-1 with TRBJ2-5; 7 bases fit TRBD2. The CDR3 contains 15 residues. V shed 1 base, J shed 2 bases, and the junction held 4 bases outside the gene matches. The germline gives CDR1 MGHRA, CDR2 YSYEKL. The CDR3 reads CASSQVSGLQETQYF. The CDR3 DNA sequence: TGCGCCAGCAGCCAAGTCTCGGGACTACAAGAGACCCAGTACTTC.

The V and J genes are TRBV5-4 and TRBJ2-7, with a tentative D call TRBD2 (6 bases). This CDR3 spans 14 amino acids. Germline CDR1 reads SGHNT; CDR2 reads YYREEE (reference sequence). The V and J ends lost 3 bases and 1 base respectively, with 11 bases between them. In nucleotides, the CDR3 is TGTGCCAGCAGCTATGGGGGGAGGTCCTACGAGCAGTACTTC. Translation gives CASSYGGRSYEQYF.

The chain uses TRBV30 and TRBJ2-2; D gene ambiguous. V was clipped by 4 bases and J by 8 bases, with 11 bases between them. The CDR3 sequence is 12 residues long. Germline V gene sequence: CDR1 GTSNPN, CDR2 SVGIG (reference sequence). The DNA for the CDR3 is TGTGCCTGGATGTTAATGTCGGGGGAGCTGTTTTTT. This codes for CAWMLMSGELFF. Drawing the rest from reference TRBV30 and TRBJ2-2, the complete variable domain is SQTIHQWPATLVQPVGSPLSLECTVEGTSNPNLYWYRQAAGRGLQLLFYSVGIGQISSEVPQNLSASRPQDRQFILSSKKLLLSDSGFYLCAWMLMSGELFFGEGSRLTVL.

V usage is TRBV6-4 and J usage is TRBJ2-2; no reliable D call. The CDR3 length is 13 residues. Germline CDR1 is MRHNA and CDR2 is SNTAGT. Trimming stripped 2 bases from V and 5 bases from J, with 6 bases between. The CDR3 loop reads CASSDRSTGELFF. The DNA of the CDR3 is TGTGCCAGCAGTGACCGCAGTACCGGGGAGCTGTTTTTT.

The DNA for the CDR3 is TGTGCCATCAGTGATAAGGGAGATCAGCCCCAGCATTTT. Translated, it gives CAISDKGDQPQHF. V is TRBV10-3 and J is TRBJ1-5; D not certain. The germline V and J ends were trimmed by 3 bases and 5 bases, with 8 bases remaining between them. The CDR3 length is 13 residues. Per germline, CDR1 ENHRY and CDR2 SYGVKD.

This chain links TRBV4-2 with TRBJ1-1, with 7 nucleotides matching TRBD1. The CDR3 is made up of 21 amino acids. From germline, CDR1 is LGHNA and CDR2 YNFKEQ. V shed 2 bases, J shed 0 bases, and the junction held 21 bases outside the gene matches. The CDR3 protein is CASSQPWTGRVSTPMNTEAFF. In DNA, the CDR3 is TGTGCCAGCAGCCAACCGTGGACAGGTCGGGTGTCAACCCCCATGAACACTGAAGCTTTCTTT.

This chain connects TRBV7-2 to TRBJ2-7, with D hard to call. The ends were cut back, 1 base at V and 9 bases at J, with 13 bases in the middle. This CDR3 has 13 residues. Germline V gene lookup returns CDR1 SGHTA and CDR2 FQGNSA. The CDR3 nucleotides are TGTGCCAGCAGCTTAGACCTCCGGCAGGCGCAGTACTTC. Protein: CASSLDLRQAQYF.

The chain has TRBV7-9 and TRBJ1-4; D call uncertain. The CDR3 runs 13 residues. CDR1 is SEHNR and CDR2 is FQNEAQ in the germline V gene (reference sequence). V was clipped by 4 bases and J by 6 bases, with 9 bases between them. This CDR3 is CASSSGRYEKLFF. CDR3 DNA: TGTGCCAGCAGCTCCGGGAGGTATGAAAAACTGTTTTTT.

DNA of the CDR3: TGTGCCAGTAGTGAGGGTACGTGGCCCCAGCATTTT. It is translated as CASSEGTWPQHF. This sequence joins TRBV19 and TRBJ1-5; D is uncertain. This CDR3 region has 12 residues. Germline V gene lookup returns CDR1 LNHDA and CDR2 SQIVND (reference sequence). The V gene lost 5 bases and the J gene lost 9 bases, with 11 bases spanning the gap. The variable domain in full, with the rest retrieved from reference TRBV19 and TRBJ1-5, is DGGITQSPKYLFRKEGQNVTLSCEQNLNHDAMYWYRQDPGQGLRLIYYSQIVNDFQKGDIAEGYSVSREKKESFPLTVTSAQKNPTAFYLCASSEGTWPQHFGDGTRLSIL.

This clone appeared once. This chain uses TRBV9 with TRBJ2-2; 8 positions agree with TRBD1. CDR1 and CDR2 (germline): SGDLS, YYNGEE. The CDR3 runs 18 residues. J gave up 6 bases and V 0 bases, and 13 bases lay outside the gene matches. In DNA, the CDR3 is TGTGCCAGCAGCGTAGGAAACAGGGGGGTTATATTCCCCGGGGAGCTGTTTTTT. Translated, it gives CASSVGNRGVIFPGELFF.

This clone was detected once. V usage is TRBV5-1 and J usage is TRBJ2-5; D uncertain. The CDR3 has 14 residues. CDR1 and CDR2 (germline): SGHRS, YFSETQ. Deletions cut 0 bases from V and 2 bases from J, with 8 bases between. CDR3 DNA sequence: TGCGCCAGCAGCTTGGGCGCCGTACAAGAGACCCAGTACTTC. Translation: CASSLGAVQETQYF.

The chain links TRBV4-3 to TRBJ1-4; tentatively, D is TRBD1 (6 bases). The CDR3 sequence is 15 residues long. The germline V gene has CDR1 LGHNA and CDR2 YSLEER. V dropped 1 base and J dropped 8 bases, with 14 bases sitting between them. The DNA of the CDR3 is TGCGCCAGCAGCCAAGCGACAGGCTGGGGGGAAAAACTGTTTTTT. Amino acid sequence: CASSQATGWGEKLFF.

The chain carries TRBV27 and TRBJ1-3; 7 nucleotides match TRBD1. Unmatched junction bases numbered 7, after V lost 5 bases and J lost 0 bases. Germline assignment: CDR1 MNHEY and CDR2 SMNVEV (reference sequence). CDR3 length equals 16 residues. This CDR3 reads CASSAGDSFSGNTIYF. The CDR3, as DNA: TGTGCCAGCAGTGCGGGGGACAGCTTCTCTGGAAACACCATATATTTT.

This clone has only one observation. The genes are TRBV19 and TRBJ1-1; possible D gene TRBD1, 6 bases. V shed 4 bases and J shed 10 bases, with 19 bases lying between them. The CDR3 extends over 14 amino acids. Germline CDR1 LNHDA, CDR2 SQIVND (reference sequence). The CDR3 nucleotides are TGTGCCAGTAGTAAACCCCAGGGAGAAGGGGGAGCTTTCTTT. Encoded protein: CASSKPQGEGGAFF.

This rearrangement joins TRBV25-1 to TRBJ2-2, with TRBD1 matching over 9 bases. The junction had 6 bases not matched to a gene; V was cut back by 6 bases and J by 4 bases. The CDR3 extends over 15 amino acids. Looked up from germline, CDR1 is MGHDK and CDR2 is SYGVNS. The CDR3 sequence: CASSTDRGFTGELFF. CDR3 in DNA: TGTGCCAGCAGCACCGACAGGGGGTTCACCGGGGAGCTGTTTTTT.

The V call is TRBV7-6, the J call TRBJ2-7; TRBD2 matches 7 bases. Germline V CDR1 and CDR2: SGHVS, FNYEAQ. V lost 1 base and J lost 7; bases outside the gene matches: 1. This CDR3 has 12 residues. The CDR3 DNA reads as TGTGCCAGCAGCTTAGACGGGGGGGAGCAGTACTTC. Translating it yields CASSLDGGEQYF.